This T cell receptor (beta chain) was sequenced in a study of blood T cells in healthy people across ages. The CDR3 length is 17 residues. Germline V gene data show CDR1 as GTSNPN and CDR2 as SVGIG (reference sequence). The V and J ends lost 0 bases and 6 bases, in that order; junction bases with no gene match: 12. Together with a sample-barcoded 5' primer, a J-beta primer mix was included in a second PCR lasting about 6 to 12 cycles. One entry per CDR3 protein results from TCRdb running MiXCR on the 5' RACE reads. The top ten hold around a sixth of the sample, which has 650,000 to 1,000,000 distinct CDR3 sequences, around half seen once.

The TCR originated in an older man in good health. The V call is TRBV30, the J call TRBJ2-3; TRBD2 aligns across 10 bases. Sequenced input: blood. CDR3 region: CAWSVVASGSPGDTQYF. Here the CDR3 DNA reads TGTGCCTGGAGTGTAGTGGCTAGCGGGAGCCCCGGGGATACGCAGTATTTT.